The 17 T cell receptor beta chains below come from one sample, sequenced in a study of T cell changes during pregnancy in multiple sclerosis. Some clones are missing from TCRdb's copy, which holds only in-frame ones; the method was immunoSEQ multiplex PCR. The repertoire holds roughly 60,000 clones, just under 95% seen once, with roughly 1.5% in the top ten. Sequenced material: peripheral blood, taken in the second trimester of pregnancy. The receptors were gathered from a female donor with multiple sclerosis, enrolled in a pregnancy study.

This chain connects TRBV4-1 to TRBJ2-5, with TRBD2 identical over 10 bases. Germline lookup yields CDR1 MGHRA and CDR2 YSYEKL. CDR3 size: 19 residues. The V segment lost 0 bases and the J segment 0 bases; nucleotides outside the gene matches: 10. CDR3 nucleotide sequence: TGCGCCAGCAGCCAAGAAAACCCTAGCGGGAGTGGGTACCAAGAGACCCAGTACTTC. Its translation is CASSQENPSGSGYQETQYF.

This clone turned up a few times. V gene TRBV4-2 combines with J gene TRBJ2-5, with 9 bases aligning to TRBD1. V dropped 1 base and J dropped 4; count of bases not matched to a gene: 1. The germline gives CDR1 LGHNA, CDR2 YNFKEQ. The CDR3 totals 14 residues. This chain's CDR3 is CASSQGQGGETQYF. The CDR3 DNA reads TGTGCCAGCAGCCAAGGACAGGGGGGAGAGACCCAGTACTTC.

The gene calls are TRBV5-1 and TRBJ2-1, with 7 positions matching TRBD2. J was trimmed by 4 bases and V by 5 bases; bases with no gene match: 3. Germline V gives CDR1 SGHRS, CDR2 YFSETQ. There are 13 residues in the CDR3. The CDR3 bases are TGCGCCAGCAGAGTGCGGGAGTACAATGAGCAGTTCTTC. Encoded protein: CASRVREYNEQFF. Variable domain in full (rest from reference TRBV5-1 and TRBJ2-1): KAGVTQTPRYLIKTRGQQVTLSCSPISGHRSVSWYQQTPGQGLQFLFEYFSETQRNKGNFPGRFSGRQFSNSRSEMNVSTLELGDSALYLCASRVREYNEQFFGPGTRLTVL.

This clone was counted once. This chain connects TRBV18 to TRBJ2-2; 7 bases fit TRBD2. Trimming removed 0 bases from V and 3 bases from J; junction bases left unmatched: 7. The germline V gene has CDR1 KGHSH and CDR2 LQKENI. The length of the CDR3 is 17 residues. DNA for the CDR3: TGTGCCAGCTCACCACCTCCGGGCGGGAGTCACACCGGGGAGCTGTTTTTT. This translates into CASSPPPGGSHTGELFF.

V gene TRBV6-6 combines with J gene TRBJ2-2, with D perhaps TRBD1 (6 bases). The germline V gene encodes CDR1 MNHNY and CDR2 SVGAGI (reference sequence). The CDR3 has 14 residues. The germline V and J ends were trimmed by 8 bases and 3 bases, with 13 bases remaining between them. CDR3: CASGQSRDTGELFF. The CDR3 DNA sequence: TGTGCCAGCGGACAGTCCCGGGACACCGGGGAGCTGTTTTTT.

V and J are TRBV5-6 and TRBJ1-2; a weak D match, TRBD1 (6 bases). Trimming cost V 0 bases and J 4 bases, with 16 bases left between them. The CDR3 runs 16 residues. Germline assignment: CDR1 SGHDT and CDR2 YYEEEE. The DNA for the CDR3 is TGTGCCAGCAGCTTGGCCGTTCGGGGGGCCGGCTATGGCTACACCTTC. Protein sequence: CASSLAVRGAGYGYTF. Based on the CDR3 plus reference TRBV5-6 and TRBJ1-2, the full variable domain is DAGVTQSPTHLIKTRGQQVTLRCSPKSGHDTVSWYQQALGQGPQFIFQYYEEEERQRGNFPDRFSGHQFPNYSSELNVNALLLGDSALYLCASSLAVRGAGYGYTFGSGTRLTVV.

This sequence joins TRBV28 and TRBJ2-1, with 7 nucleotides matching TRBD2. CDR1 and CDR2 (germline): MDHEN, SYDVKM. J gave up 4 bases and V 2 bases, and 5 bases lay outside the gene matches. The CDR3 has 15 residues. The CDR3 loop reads CASSLGASGYNEQFF. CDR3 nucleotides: TGTGCCAGCAGTTTAGGCGCTAGCGGATACAATGAGCAGTTCTTC.

The CDR3 coding sequence is TGCGCCAGCAGCTTAGGGACAGGGGTCTCCGAGCAGTACTTC. Its translation is CASSLGTGVSEQYF. The chain couples TRBV5-1 to TRBJ2-7; 10 nucleotides line up with TRBD1. The CDR3 has 14 residues. Unmatched junction bases numbered 5, after V lost 2 bases and J lost 6 bases. Germline V gene sequence: CDR1 SGHRS, CDR2 YFSETQ.

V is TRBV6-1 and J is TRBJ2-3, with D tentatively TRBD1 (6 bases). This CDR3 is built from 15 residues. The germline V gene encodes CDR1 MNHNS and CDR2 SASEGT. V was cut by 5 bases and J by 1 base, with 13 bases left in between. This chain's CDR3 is CASSQGSTGTDTQYF. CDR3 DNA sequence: TGTGCCAGCAGTCAGGGGTCTACGGGCACAGATACGCAGTATTTT.

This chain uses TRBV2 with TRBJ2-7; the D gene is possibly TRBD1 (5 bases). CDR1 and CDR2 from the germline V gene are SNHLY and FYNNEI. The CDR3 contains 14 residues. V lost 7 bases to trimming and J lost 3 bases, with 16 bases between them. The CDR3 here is CASTTLGQSYEQYF. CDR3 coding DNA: TGTGCCAGCACCACATTGGGGCAGAGCTACGAGCAGTACTTC.

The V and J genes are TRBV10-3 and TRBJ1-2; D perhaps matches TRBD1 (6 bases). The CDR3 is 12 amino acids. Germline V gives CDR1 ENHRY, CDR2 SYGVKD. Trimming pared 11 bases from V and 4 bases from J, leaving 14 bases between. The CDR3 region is CAAQGGSYGYTF. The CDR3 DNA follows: TGTGCCGCCCAAGGGGGTTCCTATGGCTACACCTTC.

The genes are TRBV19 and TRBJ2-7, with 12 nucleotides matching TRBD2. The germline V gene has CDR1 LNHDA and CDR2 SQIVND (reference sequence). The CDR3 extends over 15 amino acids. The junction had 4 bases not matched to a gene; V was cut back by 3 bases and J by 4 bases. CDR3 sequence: CASSILAGGVYEQYF. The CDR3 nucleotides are TGTGCCAGTAGTATTCTAGCGGGAGGGGTTTACGAGCAGTACTTC.

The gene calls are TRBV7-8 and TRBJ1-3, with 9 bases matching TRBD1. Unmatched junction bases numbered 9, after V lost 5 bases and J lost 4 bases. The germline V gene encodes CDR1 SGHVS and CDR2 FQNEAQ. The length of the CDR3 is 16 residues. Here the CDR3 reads CASSPAAGQGGNTIYF. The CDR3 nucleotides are TGTGCCAGCAGCCCTGCGGCGGGACAGGGAGGAAACACCATATATTTT. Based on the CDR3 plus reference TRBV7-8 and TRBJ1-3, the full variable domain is GAGVSQSPRYKVAKRGQDVALRCDPISGHVSLFWYQQALGQGPEFLTYFQNEAQLDKSGLPSDRFFAERPEGSVSTLKIQRTQQEDSAVYLCASSPAAGQGGNTIYFGEGSWLTVV.

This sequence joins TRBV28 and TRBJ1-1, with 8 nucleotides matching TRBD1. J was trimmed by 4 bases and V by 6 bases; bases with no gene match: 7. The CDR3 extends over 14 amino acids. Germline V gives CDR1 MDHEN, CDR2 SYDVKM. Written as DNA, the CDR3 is TGTGCCAGCAGACCTCAGGGACAGGTCACTGAAGCTTTCTTT. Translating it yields CASRPQGQVTEAFF.

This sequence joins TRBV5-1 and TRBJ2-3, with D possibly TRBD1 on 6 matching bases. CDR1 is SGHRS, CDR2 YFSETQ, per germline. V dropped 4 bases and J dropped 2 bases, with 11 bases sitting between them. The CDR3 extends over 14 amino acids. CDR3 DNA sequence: TGCGCCAGCAGCAGGGACAAATACACAGATACGCAGTATTTT. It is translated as CASSRDKYTDTQYF. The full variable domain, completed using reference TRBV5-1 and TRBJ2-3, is KAGVTQTPRYLIKTRGQQVTLSCSPISGHRSVSWYQQTPGQGLQFLFEYFSETQRNKGNFPGRFSGRQFSNSRSEMNVSTLELGDSALYLCASSRDKYTDTQYFGPGTRLTVL.

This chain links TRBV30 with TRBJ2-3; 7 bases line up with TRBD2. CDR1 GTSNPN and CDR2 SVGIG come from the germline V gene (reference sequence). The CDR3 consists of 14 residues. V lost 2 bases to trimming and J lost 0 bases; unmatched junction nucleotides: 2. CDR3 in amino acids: CAWSTGGSTDTQYF. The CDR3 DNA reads TGTGCCTGGAGTACGGGGGGTAGCACAGATACGCAGTATTTT.

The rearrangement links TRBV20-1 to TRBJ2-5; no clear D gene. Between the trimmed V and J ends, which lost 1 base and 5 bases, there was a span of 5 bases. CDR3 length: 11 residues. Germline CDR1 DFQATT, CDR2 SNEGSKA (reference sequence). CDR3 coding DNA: TGCAGTGCTAGAGTCGTTGAGACCCAGTACTTC. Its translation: CSARVVETQYF.